A selection of T cell receptor beta chains follows, all from one sample in a study of blood T cell repertoires in COVID-19. Some clones are missing from TCRdb's copy, which holds only in-frame ones; the method was immunoSEQ multiplex PCR. This sample carries 300,000 to 350,000 clones, about 90% of them seen once, and the ten largest clones take approximately 1%. What was sequenced was PBMCs or T cells enriched from blood (not recorded which). The receptors here all came from a woman in her twenties or thirties who had been exposed to COVID-19. Each CDR3 is given with its conserved first and last residue. The D gene is left open where the match is weak. The size field is filled for only some rows; it gives once, few, many or a size class.

CASSQDLVGEIELFF TGCGCCAGCAGCCAAGATTTAGTCGGGGAAATTGAGCTGTTTTTT NA TRBJ2-2 TRBV4-1 NA
CASSLRGIQMNTEAFF TGTGCCAGCAGCTTAAGGGGGATCCAGATGAACACTGAAGCTTTCTTT NA TRBJ1-1 TRBV5-8 NA
CASSFLQGSTNEKLFF TGTGCCAGCAGTTTCCTGCAGGGATCAACTAATGAAAAACTGTTTTTT once TRBJ1-4 TRBV28 NA
CATQGPGTGELFF TGTGCCACCCAGGGGCCGGGCACCGGGGAGCTGTTTTTT NA TRBJ2-2 TRBV19 NA
CASSLFGQGATDTQYF TGTGCCAGCAGTTTATTTGGACAGGGAGCCACAGATACGCAGTATTTT NA TRBJ2-3 TRBV28 TRBD1
CATSDFSGTGGSDTQYF TGTGCCACCAGTGATTTTAGTGGGACAGGGGGATCAGATACGCAGTATTTT NA TRBJ2-3 TRBV24-1 TRBD1
CASSSAGAGTDTQYF TGTGCCAGCAGCTCCGCGGGGGCAGGAACAGATACGCAGTATTTT NA TRBJ2-3 TRBV11-3 NA
CASSVDSGMNTEAFF TGTGCCAGCAGCGTAGATTCAGGGATGAACACTGAAGCTTTCTTT few TRBJ1-1 TRBV9 NA
CASTPGGSSYNEQFF TGTGCCAGCACCCCCGGGGGGAGCTCCTACAATGAGCAGTTCTTC NA TRBJ2-1 TRBV11-3 TRBD2
CASSLEQGDYNEQFF TGTGCCAGCAGCCTCGAACAGGGCGACTACAATGAGCAGTTCTTC NA TRBJ2-1 TRBV9 NA
CASTDTGTPLSYEQYF TGTGCCAGCACGGATACCGGGACACCTCTCTCCTACGAGCAGTACTTC NA TRBJ2-7 TRBV28 NA
CASSDPRDRGRQPQHF TGTGCCAGCAGTGACCCCCGGGACAGGGGGCGTCAGCCCCAGCATTTT NA TRBJ1-5 TRBV2 TRBD1
CASSEYSTGGYTF TGTGCCAGCAGTGAATACTCGACAGGCGGCTACACCTTC NA TRBJ1-2 TRBV25-1 NA
CASNTGFSGNTIYF TGTGCCAGCAACACAGGGTTTTCTGGAAACACCATATATTTT NA TRBJ1-3 TRBV11-2 NA
CASSPQTGADQPQHF TGCGCCAGCAGTCCCCAGACAGGGGCGGATCAGCCCCAGCATTTT NA TRBJ1-5 TRBV23-1 TRBD1
CASSWGDYGYTF TGTGCCAGCAGTTGGGGGGACTATGGCTACACCTTC NA TRBJ1-2 TRBV28 NA